These 3 T cell receptor beta chains originate from one sample sequenced in a study of early T cells in non-severe SARS-CoV-2 infection. Each CDR3 protein gets one entry after TCRdb re-called the 5' RACE reads with MiXCR. The sample has tens of thousands of distinct CDR3 sequences; roughly 4.5% are singletons. The sample comprised whole blood. Receptors were obtained from an adult who was a healthcare worker with PCR-confirmed SARS-CoV-2 infection or an uninfected control (not recorded which).

This clonotype was counted at least ten times. The chain joins TRBV7-8 to TRBJ2-1, with 10 bases matching TRBD2. V was clipped by 5 bases and J by 2 bases; unmatched bases: 3. CDR1 SGHVS and CDR2 FQNEAQ come from the germline V gene. The CDR3 extends over 15 amino acids. The CDR3 sequence is CASSRSGGAYNEQFF. CDR3 bases: TGTGCCAGCAGCAGGAGCGGGGGGGCCTACAATGAGCAGTTCTTC.

This rearrangement joins TRBV28 to TRBJ1-1; no clear D gene. This CDR3 contains 12 residues. V was cut by 2 bases and J by 3 bases, with 4 bases left in between. Germline CDR1 MDHEN, CDR2 SYDVKM. This CDR3 reads CASSLGYTEAFF. The CDR3, as DNA: TGTGCCAGCAGTTTAGGGTACACTGAAGCTTTCTTT.

This clonotype showed up many times. The V and J genes are TRBV7-3 and TRBJ2-1, with D perhaps matching TRBD1 (6 bases). Trimming left V 6 bases short and J 3 bases short, with 9 bases between. CDR3 length: 13 amino acids. Germline V gene sequence: CDR1 SGHTA, CDR2 FQGTGA. The CDR3 region has the DNA TGTGCCAGCAGGGAAGGGGGCTACAATGAGCAGTTCTTC. This encodes CASREGGYNEQFF.